A single sample gave rise to the 18 T cell receptor beta chains below, sequenced in a study of spatial heterogeneity in lung cancer (dated by TCRdb to between 2018 and 2021). Points the paper makes about the study in general: The tumor nonsynonymous mutation count correlated with the number of expanded alpha and beta TCRs within the tumor.

The library relied on 5' RACE. Instrument used: NextSeq 500. The public sequencing data were trimmed at Q25 with fastp and processed into clonotypes with MiXCR by TCRdb, which kept only in-frame beta chains. Rows are combined by CDR3 protein, so each entry shows the most common genes and DNA. This sample holds under 20,000 distinct CDR3 sequences; 5.5% to 6% were observed only once. The ten most abundant clones make up about a tenth of the sample. Their antigens remain unidentified. The time point label corresponds to: sample taken at primary tumor resection. Sequenced material: lung tumor tissue, taken at surgery. These receptors all stem from a female donor with early-stage non-small cell lung cancer.

The chain employs TRBV6-1 and TRBJ2-1, with D maybe TRBD1 (6 bases). Trimming stripped 4 bases from V and 9 bases from J, with 10 bases between. Germline V gene lookup returns CDR1 MNHNS and CDR2 SASEGT. CDR3 size: 12 residues. The DNA of the CDR3 is TGTGCCAGCAGTGGGCAGGGGATTGAGCAGTTCTTC. Its translation is CASSGQGIEQFF.

This clonotype ranks as medium-sized. The chain joins TRBV19 to TRBJ1-4, with a tentative D call TRBD1 (6 bases). The germline V gene encodes CDR1 LNHDA and CDR2 SQIVND (reference sequence). V lost 6 bases and J lost 4, with 15 bases in between. The CDR3 length is 15 residues. CDR3 sequence: CASSRGQPSNEKLFF. In DNA, the CDR3 is TGTGCCAGTAGCAGAGGACAGCCCAGTAATGAAAAACTGTTTTTT.

This clonotype appeared many times. The rearrangement links TRBV30 to TRBJ1-1, with D hard to call. CDR1 and CDR2 from the germline V gene are GTSNPN and SVGIG (reference sequence). V dropped 6 bases and J dropped 1 base, with 6 bases sitting between them. This CDR3 region has 11 residues. CDR3: CACGPNTEAFF. In nucleotides, the CDR3 is TGTGCCTGCGGACCGAACACTGAAGCTTTCTTT. The full variable domain, with the rest looked up from reference TRBV30 and TRBJ1-1, is SQTIHQWPATLVQPVGSPLSLECTVEGTSNPNLYWYRQAAGRGLQLLFYSVGIGQISSEVPQNLSASRPQDRQFILSSKKLLLSDSGFYLCACGPNTEAFFGQGTRLTVV.

In its sample, this clonotype was seen a few times. The V gene is TRBV5-8, the J gene TRBJ2-5; D call uncertain. CDR1 is SGHTS, CDR2 YDEGEE, per germline. The CDR3 is 15 amino acids. The V end was cut by 1 base, the J end by 3 bases, with 13 bases between. CDR3 residues: CASSLSGRQKETQYF. The CDR3 DNA sequence: TGTGCCAGCAGCTTGTCCGGCCGTCAGAAAGAGACCCAGTACTTC.

This clonotype is labeled medium-sized. V is TRBV9 and J is TRBJ2-2; 9 nucleotides match TRBD2. Germline-derived CDR1 and CDR2 are SGDLS and YYNGEE. CDR3 length: 16 residues. V lost 0 bases to trimming and J lost 2 bases; unmatched junction nucleotides: 2. DNA of the CDR3: TGTGCCAGCAGCGTAGGGCTAGCGGGAAACACCGGGGAGCTGTTTTTT. Amino acid sequence: CASSVGLAGNTGELFF.

This clonotype occurred many times. The chain joins TRBV9 to TRBJ2-7; 13 nucleotides agree with TRBD2. Germline CDR1 SGDLS, CDR2 YYNGEE. V lost 3 bases and J lost 5; bases outside the gene matches: 8. The CDR3 totals 16 residues. CDR3 coding DNA: TGTGCCAGCAGCGCCGGACTAGCGGGAGTCATCCACGAGCAGTACTTC. Amino acid sequence: CASSAGLAGVIHEQYF.

About this clonotype: A much bigger clone sits one base away, suggesting this may be a read error. The chain is built from TRBV20-1 and TRBJ1-1; unclear D gene. Germline assignment: CDR1 DFQATT and CDR2 SNEGSKA (reference sequence). CDR3 length equals 12 residues. Trimming pared 3 bases from V and 5 bases from J, leaving 10 bases between. DNA for the CDR3: TGCAGTGCTAGTCATGGGAAAACTGAAGCTTTCTTT. This sequence encodes CSASHGKTEAFF.

This clonotype was recorded many times. This chain joins TRBV28 and TRBJ2-3, with D hard to call. CDR3 length: 16 amino acids. Trimming removed 7 bases at V and 0 bases at J, with 17 bases between. The germline V gene encodes CDR1 MDHEN and CDR2 SYDVKM. The CDR3 here is CASTSPGLGSTDTQYF. The CDR3 DNA reads TGTGCCAGCACTTCACCTGGCTTGGGTAGCACAGATACGCAGTATTTT. Together with reference TRBV28 and TRBJ2-3, the CDR3 gives the full variable domain: DVKVTQSSRYLVKRTGEKVFLECVQDMDHENMFWYRQDPGLGLRLIYFSYDVKMKEKGDIPEGYSVSREKKERFSLILESASTNQTSMYLCASTSPGLGSTDTQYFGPGTRLTVL.

This clonotype was counted ten times or more. V gene TRBV19 combines with J gene TRBJ1-2; TRBD1 aligns across 7 bases. Germline CDR1 LNHDA, CDR2 SQIVND (reference sequence). The CDR3 runs 17 residues. Unmatched junction bases numbered 15, after V lost 4 bases and J lost 4 bases. CDR3 region: CASSTGGIRTRFYGYTF. DNA of the CDR3: TGTGCCAGTAGTACAGGGGGAATACGAACCCGCTTCTATGGCTACACCTTC. Full variable domain (remainder filled in from reference TRBV19 and TRBJ1-2): DGGITQSPKYLFRKEGQNVTLSCEQNLNHDAMYWYRQDPGQGLRLIYYSQIVNDFQKGDIAEGYSVSREKKESFPLTVTSAQKNPTAFYLCASSTGGIRTRFYGYTFGSGTRLTVV.

In this sample, this clonotype turned up many times. The chain links TRBV7-2 to TRBJ2-3; D is uncertain. Germline assignment: CDR1 SGHTA and CDR2 FQGNSA. There are 11 residues in the CDR3. V lost 0 bases to trimming and J lost 5 bases, with 0 bases between them. CDR3 DNA sequence: TGTGCCAGCAGCTTAGCAGATACGCAGTATTTT. Its translation: CASSLADTQYF.

This clonotype was detected only a few times. The chain carries TRBV7-9 and TRBJ2-1; the match to TRBD2 covers 8 bases. V lost 4 bases to trimming and J lost 1 base; unmatched junction nucleotides: 12. From germline, CDR1 is SEHNR and CDR2 FQNEAQ (reference sequence). The CDR3 covers 18 residues. The CDR3 bases are TGTGCCAGCAGCTCCGTTTCCCGGCGGGAGGCATCCTACAATGAGCAGTTCTTC. It encodes CASSSVSRREASYNEQFF.

This clonotype has ten or more counts. This chain connects TRBV5-1 to TRBJ2-3; 7 nucleotides agree with TRBD1. The CDR3 has 15 amino acids. Germline lookup yields CDR1 SGHRS and CDR2 YFSETQ. V lost 4 bases and J lost 4; bases outside the gene matches: 9. The CDR3 DNA reads TGCGCCAGCAGCGCAAAGGACAGGTTCCCAGATACGCAGTATTTT. This translates into CASSAKDRFPDTQYF. Combining the CDR3 with reference TRBV5-1 and TRBJ2-3 gives the whole variable domain KAGVTQTPRYLIKTRGQQVTLSCSPISGHRSVSWYQQTPGQGLQFLFEYFSETQRNKGNFPGRFSGRQFSNSRSEMNVSTLELGDSALYLCASSAKDRFPDTQYFGPGTRLTVL.

Ten or more counts support this clonotype. This chain joins TRBV20-1 and TRBJ2-1; 14 bases match TRBD2. This CDR3 is built from 15 residues. After removal of 0 bases from V and 8 bases from J, the junction contained 3 bases not matched to a gene. CDR1 and CDR2 (germline): DFQATT, SNEGSKA (reference sequence). The CDR3 protein is CSARDWGLAGDEQFF. CDR3 DNA: TGCAGTGCTAGAGACTGGGGACTAGCGGGAGATGAGCAGTTCTTC.

This clonotype rates as medium-sized. The chain links TRBV9 to TRBJ2-1, with 9 bases that match TRBD1. J was trimmed by 8 bases and V by 6 bases; bases with no gene match: 9. Germline CDR1 SGDLS, CDR2 YYNGEE. The CDR3 sequence is 14 residues long. CDR3 in amino acids: CASTPGQGIHEQFF. The CDR3 coding sequence is TGTGCCAGCACTCCGGGACAGGGTATCCATGAGCAGTTCTTC.

This clonotype was seen repeatedly, ten times or more. V usage is TRBV3-1 and J usage is TRBJ1-1; D is possibly TRBD1 (6 bases). The CDR3 contains 14 residues. V shed 4 bases and J shed 1 base, with 10 bases lying between them. Germline assignment: CDR1 LGHDT and CDR2 YNNKEL (reference sequence). The DNA of the CDR3 is TGTGCCAGCAGCCTTTCGACAGGGAACACTGAAGCTTTCTTT. Translation: CASSLSTGNTEAFF.

This clonotype was counted ten times or more. This chain links TRBV4-1 with TRBJ2-2; D may correspond to TRBD1 or TRBD2 (5 bases each). Trimming stripped 4 bases from V and 4 bases from J, with 19 bases between. CDR3 size: 17 residues. Germline CDR1 reads MGHRA; CDR2 reads YSYEKL. The chain's CDR3 is CASSRLTRGEGTGELFF. The CDR3 DNA is TGCGCCAGCAGCCGCCTAACCCGGGGCGAAGGCACCGGGGAGCTGTTTTTT.

This clonotype was found many times. This CDR3 is CASSLALGYNSPLHF. CDR3 coding DNA: TGCGCCAGCAGCTTGGCCCTTGGCTATAATTCACCCCTCCACTTT. J is TRBJ1-6 and V is TRBV5-1; no reliable D call. Trimming removed 0 bases from V and 3 bases from J, with 7 bases in between. Germline assignment: CDR1 SGHRS and CDR2 YFSETQ. CDR3 length equals 15 residues.

By sample fraction, this clonotype is medium-sized. The rearrangement links TRBV9 to TRBJ1-5; 7 bases align to TRBD1. Per germline, CDR1 SGDLS and CDR2 YYNGEE. The junction had 6 bases not matched to a gene; V was cut back by 2 bases and J by 4 bases. The CDR3 is 15 amino acids. The CDR3 DNA sequence: TGTGCCAGCAGCGTCTCCGGGACAGAGAATCAGCCCCAGCATTTT. Its protein product is CASSVSGTENQPQHF.